These T cell receptor beta chains were read from a single sample in a study of shared clonotypes between healthy human individuals. TCRdb's table, derived via immunoSEQ multiplex PCR, lists solely in-frame clones and lacks some. The sample carries fewer than 1.8 million clones, approximately 98.5% recorded once. Specimen: naive CD4+ T cells sorted from blood. Receptor source: a young man in good health. The CDR3 runs from the conserved cysteine through the conserved F or W. A D gene is named only where the DNA matches it firmly. Expanded clones are given a class, and other clones once, few, many or no size at all.

v_call	j_call	clone_size	d_call	cdr3_nt	cdr3_aa
TRBV12-5	TRBJ1-1	.	.	TGTGCTAGTGGTTTGGAGGGTGGCACTGAAGCTTTCTTT	CASGLEGGTEAFF
TRBV6-1	TRBJ2-1	.	.	TGTGCCAGCAGCCCCGACAGTAGCTCCTACAATGAGCAGTTCTTC	CASSPDSSSYNEQFF
TRBV15	TRBJ2-7	.	.	TGTGCCACCAGCGTGGGGGGCCTCTACGAGCAGTACTTC	CATSVGGLYEQYF
TRBV7-9	TRBJ2-1	once	TRBD1	TGTGCCAGCAGCCGGGACAGTGAGCAGTTCTTC	CASSRDSEQFF
TRBV18	TRBJ2-4	.	.	TGTGCCAGCTCACCACCGGACGGGGACATTCAGTACTTC	CASSPPDGDIQYF
TRBV9	TRBJ2-3	.	.	TGTGCCAGCAGCGTCTCCCCTCGCTCAGATACGCAGTATTTT	CASSVSPRSDTQYF
TRBV20-1	TRBJ1-2	.	.	TGCAGTGCCATAGACGCGGTGTTGGACACCTTC	CSAIDAVLDTF
TRBV28	TRBJ2-3	.	TRBD1	TGTGCCAGCAGTCAGGGGGTTTATACGCAGTATTTT	CASSQGVYTQYF
TRBV7-2	TRBJ2-7	.	TRBD2	TGTGCCAGCAGCCATGGGACTAGCGGGCTATCACTGCGCGAGCAGTACTTC	CASSHGTSGLSLREQYF
TRBV30	TRBJ2-7	.	.	TGTGCCTGGAGTGTAGATGACTACGAGCAGTACTTC	CAWSVDDYEQYF
TRBV6-6	TRBJ1-5	.	.	TGTGCCAGCAGTCCCGGACAGACCACGAATCAGCCCCAGCATTTT	CASSPGQTTNQPQHF
TRBV15	TRBJ2-3	.	.	TGTGCCACCAGCATCGGGGTCCAAGTGGCAGATACGCAGTATTTT	CATSIGVQVADTQYF
TRBV4-1	TRBJ2-5	.	TRBD1	TGCGCCAGCAGCCACGGGACAGGGGAAGAGACCCAGTACTTC	CASSHGTGEETQYF
TRBV11-2	TRBJ2-7	.	TRBD2	TGTGCCAGCAGCTCTTCCCTGGGTAGCGGGAGTTCCTACGAGCAGTACTTC	CASSSSLGSGSSYEQYF
TRBV4-1	TRBJ2-7	.	TRBD2	TGCGCCAGCAGCCAAGGTATAGCGGGATTGTCCTACGAGCAGTACTTC	CASSQGIAGLSYEQYF
TRBV7-9	TRBJ2-1	.	TRBD2	TGTGCCAGCAGCTTAGGACTTGGACTAGCGCCCTACAATGAGCAGTTCTTC	CASSLGLGLAPYNEQFF
TRBV28	TRBJ2-1	.	TRBD1	TGTGCCAGCAGTCCTACCTCACAGGGGAATGAGCAGTTCTTC	CASSPTSQGNEQFF
TRBV9	TRBJ2-3	.	TRBD1	TGTGCCAGCAGCATGACAGGGAACACAGATACGCAGTATTTT	CASSMTGNTDTQYF
TRBV18	TRBJ1-2	.	TRBD1	TGTGCCAGCTCTCCAAACGCCGGGACAGGGATTAACTATGGCTACACCTTC	CASSPNAGTGINYGYTF
TRBV5-6	TRBJ1-5	.	TRBD1	TGTGCCAGCAGCTTGAGGCAGGGGGCCTTTAGCAATCAGCCCCAGCATTTT	CASSLRQGAFSNQPQHF
TRBV28	TRBJ1-3	.	.	TGTGCCAGCAGTTTTTCACAACTCTGGGGAAACACCATATATTTT	CASSFSQLWGNTIYF
TRBV7-5	TRBJ2-3	.	.	TGTGCCAGAAACCCCCGACTAGTGAGGGGGGCAGATACGCAGTATTTT	CARNPRLVRGADTQYF
TRBV2	TRBJ2-1	.	.	TGTGCCAGCAGTGGACCAGGGGACGCAAAGCAGTTCTTC	CASSGPGDAKQFF
TRBV19	TRBJ2-5	.	.	TGTGCCAGTAGTATAGGGGGAAGAATCGCCGAGACCCAGTACTTC	CASSIGGRIAETQYF
TRBV10-3	TRBJ2-3	.	.	TGTGCCATCAGTGAGGGGCCTGGCCGGGATACGCAGTATTTT	CAISEGPGRDTQYF
TRBV18	TRBJ1-5	.	.	TGTGCCAGCTCACCACGCAGGGACGAGAGCAATCAGCCCCAGCATTTT	CASSPRRDESNQPQHF
TRBV5-6	TRBJ2-7	few	.	TGTGCCAGCAGCTTGGCCTACGAGCAGTACTTC	CASSLAYEQYF
TRBV25-1	TRBJ2-1	.	.	TGTGCCAGCAGTCCAGCTGACAGGCTGTACAATGAGCAGTTCTTC	CASSPADRLYNEQFF
TRBV4-1	TRBJ1-1	.	TRBD1	TGCGCCAGCAGCGCCCGGGACAGAAACACTGAAGCTTTCTTT	CASSARDRNTEAFF
TRBV10-1	TRBJ2-2	.	.	TGCGCCAGCAGTGAGTCGATGACCGGGGAGCTGTTTTTT	CASSESMTGELFF
TRBV14	TRBJ2-1	.	.	TGTGCCAGCAGCCAAGGCCCAGTCTCCTACAATGAGCAGTTCTTC	CASSQGPVSYNEQFF